These T cell receptor beta chains were read from a single sample in a study of siplizumab effects on memory and regulatory T cells. Here immunoSEQ multiplex PCR was the method, and the copy in TCRdb shows in-frame clones only, minus some. The sample consists of some 90,000 clones, over 80% of them appearing once. The sample taken for sequencing was CD4+ T cells sorted from blood. These TCRs come from a human donor in good health. The CDR3 runs from the conserved cysteine through the conserved F or W. A D gene is named only where the DNA matches it firmly. Size is omitted from some rows. Given values are once, few, many or a class for expanded clones.

j_call d_call v_call clone_size cdr3_nt cdr3_aa
TRBJ2-7 TRBD1 TRBV11-3 - TGTGCCACCCCTGTAACAGGGGGCTCCTACGAGCAGTACTTC CATPVTGGSYEQYF
TRBJ1-1 - TRBV4-1 - TGCGCCAGCAGCCGAGACAGTTTGAACACTGAAGCTTTCTTT CASSRDSLNTEAFF
TRBJ2-1 - TRBV11-1 - TGTGCCAGCAGCTCTAAAGGGTTCGGTGAGCAGTTCTTC CASSSKGFGEQFF
TRBJ2-2 - TRBV7-2 - TGTGCCAGCAGCTTAGCGCGAGAGACCCACCACCGGATCTTTAAGGAGCTGTTTTTT CASSLARETHHRIFKELFF
TRBJ2-1 TRBD2 TRBV4-1 few TGCGCCAGCAGCCAAGGGTTGCTGAGGCGGGAGGATATCCATGAGCAGTTCTTC CASSQGLLRREDIHEQFF
TRBJ1-5 - TRBV10-3 - TGTGCCATCAGTGAGGGCAGAGATCAGCCCCAGCATTTT CAISEGRDQPQHF
TRBJ1-2 - TRBV7-2 - TGTGCCAGCAGTAACAAAGGGGGGGTGGGCTACACCTTC CASSNKGGVGYTF
TRBJ1-4 TRBD1 TRBV9 - TGTGCCAGCAGCGTAGCTCCTGGACAGGGTGGGGAAAAACTGTTTTTT CASSVAPGQGGEKLFF
TRBJ1-2 - TRBV19 - TGTGCCAGTAGCTCTCCGAGTGCAGGCTATGGCTACACCTTC CASSSPSAGYGYTF
TRBJ2-5 TRBD1 TRBV30 - TGTGCCTGGAGTCGGACAGGGTGGCAGGAGACCCAGTACTTC CAWSRTGWQETQYF
TRBJ2-3 - TRBV18 - TGTGCCAGCTCCCTAACGCGACCAAGCACAGATACGCAGTATTTT CASSLTRPSTDTQYF
TRBJ1-6 - TRBV6-5 - TGTGCCAGCAGTGGGACTATCGAATCACCCCTCCACTTT CASSGTIESPLHF
TRBJ2-5 - TRBV7-9 - TGTGCCAGCAGCTTAGAGGGGGTGGACCCAACCCAGTACTTC CASSLEGVDPTQYF
TRBJ2-7 - TRBV18 - TGTGCCAGCTCGTACAGGGACCTCTACGAGCAGTACTTC CASSYRDLYEQYF
TRBJ2-1 TRBD2 TRBV7-2 - TGTGCCAGCAGCATACCTAGCGGCGGCTCCTACAATGAGCAGTTCTTC CASSIPSGGSYNEQFF
TRBJ1-3 - TRBV4-1 - TGCGCCAGCAGCCAAAAGGGGCAGGCAAGTGGAAACACCATATATTTT CASSQKGQASGNTIYF
TRBJ1-1 - TRBV5-6 - TGTGCCAGCAGCTTGCTGAAGAACACTGAAGCTTTCTTT CASSLLKNTEAFF
TRBJ2-2 TRBD2 TRBV14 - TGTGCCAGCAGCCATCCGGCGGGAGGAGCCGGGGAGCTGTTTTTT CASSHPAGGAGELFF
TRBJ1-4 - TRBV29-1 - TGCAGCGTTGAGTGGTTAGCTAATGAAAAACTGTTTTTT CSVEWLANEKLFF
TRBJ1-3 - TRBV4-2 few TGTGCCAGCAGCCAAGCAGAGGGAATCTCTGGAAACACCATATATTTT CASSQAEGISGNTIYF
TRBJ1-2 - TRBV7-2 - TGTGCCAGCAGCTTAGCGCTCGGATATGGCTACACCTTC CASSLALGYGYTF
TRBJ2-1 - TRBV6-6 - TGTGCCAGCAGCGGGGATTACAATGAGCAGTTCTTC CASSGDYNEQFF
TRBJ2-3 - TRBV11-3 - TGTGCCAGCAGCCCGGGACTTACCTCAGATACGCAGTATTTT CASSPGLTSDTQYF
TRBJ1-4 - TRBV6-6 once TGTGCCAGCACGAGTCTGACTATTAATGAAAAACTGTTTTTT CASTSLTINEKLFF
TRBJ1-3 - TRBV5-1 - TGCGCCAGCAACCAGGGACCCCCTGGAAACACCATATATTTT CASNQGPPGNTIYF
TRBJ2-5 - TRBV5-1 - TGCGCCAGCAGCTTGTTCCTAGCGGAGACCCAGTACTTC CASSLFLAETQYF
TRBJ1-2 - TRBV7-9 - TGTGCCAGCAGCTTAGTGCTGGGACCTAACTATGGCTACACCTTC CASSLVLGPNYGYTF
TRBJ2-2 - TRBV20-1 - TGCAGTGCTAGAGGGGCCGGGGAGCTGTTTTTT CSARGAGELFF
TRBJ1-1 TRBD1 TRBV18 few TGTGCCAGCTCACCACTCAGGGGGCTGGACACTGAAGCTTTCTTT CASSPLRGLDTEAFF
TRBJ1-2 - TRBV5-4 - TGTGCCAGCAGCCGACCTGGGTCAGGCTATGGCTACACCTTC CASSRPGSGYGYTF
TRBJ1-1 TRBD1 TRBV7-8 - TGTGCCAGCAGCCCCCGCCCGGACAGGACAGGGCCTGAAGCTTTCTTT CASSPRPDRTGPEAFF
TRBJ2-1 TRBD2 TRBV2 - TGTGCCAGCAGCGGGACTAGCGGGATCAATGAGCAGTTCTTC CASSGTSGINEQFF
TRBJ2-2 - TRBV5-1 - TGCGCCAGCAGCGGCGGGATTCGGACCGGGGAGCTGTTTTTT CASSGGIRTGELFF
TRBJ2-1 - TRBV5-1 - TGCGCCAGCAGCTTGGGGCAGATCAATGAGCAGTTCTTC CASSLGQINEQFF
TRBJ2-7 TRBD1 TRBV6-4 - TGTGCCAGCACCAGGACAGGGTCAAAACTCTACGAGCAGTACTTC CASTRTGSKLYEQYF
TRBJ2-1 TRBD2 TRBV5-1 once TGCGCCAGCAGCTTGGACGGGAGGGCCTACAATGAGCAGTTCTTC CASSLDGRAYNEQFF
TRBJ2-7 TRBD2 TRBV6-5 - TGTGCCAGCTCGGGAGGCGAGCAGTACTTC CASSGGEQYF
TRBJ2-7 - TRBV13 - TGTGCCAGCAGCTTAGGGGGGGCCGGGAGCGCCTACGAGCAGTACTTC CASSLGGAGSAYEQYF
TRBJ2-3 TRBD2 TRBV7-3 few TGTGCCAGCAGTTCGGGACTAGCGGGAATCACAGATACGCAGTATTTT CASSSGLAGITDTQYF
TRBJ2-5 - TRBV6-1 once TGTGCCAGCAGTGAAGCGATCACAATGGCCGAGACCCAGTACTTC CASSEAITMAETQYF
TRBJ2-7 - TRBV4-2 - TGTGCCAGCAGCCAAGATCCGCACCCCTTGTACGAGCAGTACTTC CASSQDPHPLYEQYF
TRBJ1-5 TRBD1 TRBV28 - TGTGCCAGCAGTTTCACCCCGACAGGGCGACTACATCCCCAGCATTTT CASSFTPTGRLHPQHF
TRBJ1-1 - TRBV6-1 few TGTGCCAGCAGTCCTCGGACCAAACAGACTGAAGCTTTCTTT CASSPRTKQTEAFF
TRBJ2-4 TRBD2 TRBV10-2 - TGCGCCAGCAGTGAGCTGTCCGGGACTAGCGGGACCCTAGCCAAAAACATTCAGTACTTC CASSELSGTSGTLAKNIQYF
TRBJ2-1 - TRBV7-2 - TGTGCCAGCAGCTTAGGGACCATCACCGGTGAGCAGTTCTTC CASSLGTITGEQFF
TRBJ1-2 TRBD1 TRBV6-1 few TGTGCCAGCGACAGGGATCGCAACTATGGCTACACCTTC CASDRDRNYGYTF
TRBJ2-3 - TRBV23-1 once TGCGCCAGCAGCCCGAAGGGGGATACGCAGTATTTT CASSPKGDTQYF
TRBJ2-6 - TRBV4-1 - TGCGCCAGCAGCCAAGATCAGAGCAGGGCGTCTGGGGCCAACGTCCTGACTTTC CASSQDQSRASGANVLTF
TRBJ2-1 TRBD2 TRBV14 - TGTGCCAGCAGCCCCCTTAGCGGGAGCTCCTACAATGAGCAGTTCTTC CASSPLSGSSYNEQFF
TRBJ1-5 - TRBV19 - TGTGCCAGTAGTATTTGGAGCAATAGCAATCAGCCCCAGCATTTT CASSIWSNSNQPQHF
TRBJ1-2 - TRBV6-1 - TGTGCCATCAGATATTTGGAAGTCTATGGCTACACCTTC CAIRYLEVYGYTF
TRBJ1-1 TRBD1 TRBV7-3 once TGTGCCAGCAGCCGACAGGGCCAGAGTGAAGCTTTCTTT CASSRQGQSEAFF
TRBJ1-5 - TRBV19 few TGTGCCACCGCCTCGCGCGGGTCCGGGAATCAGCCCCAGCATTTT CATASRGSGNQPQHF
TRBJ2-2 - TRBV29-1 - TGCAGCACGAAGGGTCTAGCTAACACCGGGGAGCTGTTTTTT CSTKGLANTGELFF
TRBJ2-7 TRBD1 TRBV6-1 - TGTGCCAGCAGTGAAACAGGGGTCGTTCGTCCCTACGAGCAGTACTTC CASSETGVVRPYEQYF
TRBJ2-5 - TRBV5-8 - TGTGCCAGCAGCTTGGAAGGCTTCGGGAATATCCAAGAGACCCAGTACTTC CASSLEGFGNIQETQYF
TRBJ2-5 TRBD2 TRBV11-3 - TGTGCCAGCAGCTTACCTAGCGGGAGTATGTTTGAGACCCAGTACTTC CASSLPSGSMFETQYF
TRBJ1-6 - TRBV30 - TGTGCCTGGAGTGTACGTATTTCGGGGTGGAATCCCCTCCACTTT CAWSVRISGWNPLHF
TRBJ1-5 - TRBV5-8 - TGTGCCAGCAGCTTGGTTCGTGCAAGCAATCAGCCCCAGCATTTT CASSLVRASNQPQHF